Listed below are T cell receptor beta chains from one sample, sequenced in a study of identifying expanded T cells in peripheral blood. Repertoires were generated with immunoSEQ multiplex PCR, while TCRdb's copy carries only in-frame clones and drops some. This table holds approximately 120,000 clones, about 85% found once. Sequenced material: blood. The receptors shown here come from a person between 18 and 70 years old in good health. CDR3s include the opening cysteine and the closing phenylalanine or tryptophan. A D gene is named only where the DNA matches it firmly. Only some rows state a clone size, as once, few, many or a class for expanded clones.

clone size	D gene	V gene	J gene	CDR3 protein	CDR3 DNA
few	.	TRBV19	TRBJ1-1	CASSIGTLEAFF	TGTGCCAGTAGTATTGGCACCCTCGAAGCTTTCTTT
.	.	TRBV7-6	TRBJ2-1	CASSLIAQEGEQFF	TGTGCCAGCAGCTTGATAGCTCAAGAGGGTGAGCAGTTCTTC
.	.	TRBV19	TRBJ1-5	CASSPSRGWGNQPQHF	TGTGCCAGTAGCCCTTCGAGGGGATGGGGCAATCAGCCCCAGCATTTT
.	.	TRBV28	TRBJ2-7	CASSRDGLGSFYEQYF	TGTGCCAGCAGCCGTGACGGGCTAGGTTCATTTTACGAGCAGTACTTC
.	.	TRBV29-1	TRBJ2-5	CSVVGRDETQYF	TGCAGCGTTGTGGGCAGGGATGAGACCCAGTACTTC
.	.	TRBV2	TRBJ1-4	CASTFLQGGEKLFF	TGTGCCAGCACCTTCTTACAGGGAGGTGAAAAACTGTTTTTT
.	.	TRBV7-2	TRBJ1-3	CASSLAAGTGNTIYF	TGTGCCAGCAGCTTAGCGGCGGGGACTGGAAACACCATATATTTT
.	TRBD1	TRBV6-6	TRBJ1-1	CASSMKQGENTEAFF	TGTGCCAGCAGTATGAAACAGGGGGAGAACACTGAAGCTTTCTTT
.	.	TRBV28	TRBJ1-3	CASRNERASPGNTIYF	TGTGCCAGCAGGAATGAACGGGCGAGTCCCGGAAACACCATATATTTT
.	TRBD1	TRBV29-1	TRBJ2-1	CSVLTGGAGEQFF	TGCAGCGTCTTGACAGGGGGCGCAGGTGAGCAGTTCTTC
.	TRBD1	TRBV5-6	TRBJ1-1	CASSLPPTGSVEAFF	TGTGCCAGCAGCTTGCCCCCGACAGGGAGTGTTGAAGCTTTCTTT
.	.	TRBV5-1	TRBJ1-2	CASSLGRTVRYGYTF	TGCGCCAGCAGCTTGGGAAGGACAGTCCGGTATGGCTACACCTTC
.	TRBD1	TRBV6-5	TRBJ1-4	CASSYKGQGNKLFF	TGTGCCAGCAGTTACAAAGGACAGGGGAATAAACTGTTTTTT
.	.	TRBV23-1	TRBJ2-7	CASSQSRRFYSYEQYF	TGCGCCAGCAGTCAATCGCGAAGGTTCTACTCCTACGAGCAGTACTTC
.	TRBD1	TRBV28	TRBJ2-3	CASSRQGVDTQYF	TGTGCCAGCAGTAGGCAGGGGGTGGATACGCAGTATTTT
.	TRBD2	TRBV28	TRBJ2-5	CASSSIAGVGGETQYF	TGTGCCAGCAGTTCCATAGCGGGAGTGGGTGGAGAGACCCAGTACTTC
.	TRBD1	TRBV5-4	TRBJ2-1	CASSFRDRVYNEQFF	TGTGCCAGCAGCTTTCGGGACAGAGTTTACAATGAGCAGTTCTTC
.	.	TRBV28	TRBJ1-3	CAPRRGSGNTIYF	TGTGCCCCAAGGAGGGGGTCTGGAAACACCATATATTTT
.	.	TRBV25-1	TRBJ2-7	CASSADGYEQYF	TGTGCCAGCAGTGCGGACGGCTACGAGCAGTACTTC
.	.	TRBV18	TRBJ1-2	CASSPPGGQGSTYGYTF	TGTGCCAGCTCACCACCCGGGGGTCAGGGCAGTACCTATGGCTACACCTTC
.	.	TRBV4-1	TRBJ2-2	CASSPQGSNTGELFF	TGCGCCAGCAGCCCACAGGGATCGAACACCGGGGAGCTGTTTTTT